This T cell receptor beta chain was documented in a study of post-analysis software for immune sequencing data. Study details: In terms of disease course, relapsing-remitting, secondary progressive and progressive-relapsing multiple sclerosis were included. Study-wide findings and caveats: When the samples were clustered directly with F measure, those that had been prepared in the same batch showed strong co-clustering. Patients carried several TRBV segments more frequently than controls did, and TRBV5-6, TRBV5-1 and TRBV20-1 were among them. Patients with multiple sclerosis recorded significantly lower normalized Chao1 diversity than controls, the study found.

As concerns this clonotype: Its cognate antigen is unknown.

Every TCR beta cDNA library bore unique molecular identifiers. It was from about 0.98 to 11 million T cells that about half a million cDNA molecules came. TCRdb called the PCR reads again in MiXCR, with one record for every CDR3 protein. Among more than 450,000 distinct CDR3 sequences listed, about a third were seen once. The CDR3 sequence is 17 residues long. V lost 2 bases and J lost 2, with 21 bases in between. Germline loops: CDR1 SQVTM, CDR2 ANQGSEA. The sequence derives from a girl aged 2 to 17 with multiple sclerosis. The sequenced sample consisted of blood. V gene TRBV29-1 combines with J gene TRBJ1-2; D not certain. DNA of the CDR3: TGCAGCGTTGAAAAGCTTGAAAGCCCAGGATTCAACTATGGCTACACCTTC. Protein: CSVEKLESPGFNYGYTF.